One and the same sample provided the 13 T cell receptor beta chains below, sequenced in a study of memory CD4+ T cells and cytomegalovirus serostatus. Some clones are missing from TCRdb's copy, which holds only in-frame ones; the method was immunoSEQ multiplex PCR. The sample lists 50,000 or so clones, approximately 80% seen once, with less than 0.9% in the top ten. The sort gate was single viable CD3+CD4+CD8-CD45RO+ cells for memory CD4+ T cells. Sequencing was done on a sample of memory CD4+ T cells from blood. The source is an adult in good health and CMV-seronegative.

The chain joins TRBV5-6 to TRBJ1-1, with no clear D. Germline values: CDR1 SGHDT, CDR2 YYEEEE. The CDR3 has 13 amino acids. Trimming pared 2 bases from V and 0 bases from J, leaving 5 bases between. CDR3 sequence reads: CASSFAMNTEAFF. CDR3 DNA sequence: TGTGCCAGCAGCTTTGCGATGAACACTGAAGCTTTCTTT.

The chain employs TRBV2 and TRBJ1-1, with D possibly TRBD1 on 5 matching bases. The CDR3 is made up of 13 amino acids. V dropped 6 bases and J dropped 4 bases, with 12 bases sitting between them. Germline CDR1 is SNHLY and CDR2 is FYNNEI. The CDR3 bases are TGTGCCAGCAGACCAGGGAGAGGCACTGAAGCTTTCTTT. Translation gives CASRPGRGTEAFF.

This clone was detected only once. The gene calls are TRBV2 and TRBJ2-1; no clear D gene. Trimming shortened V by 2 bases and J by 8 bases, and 4 bases separated the two germline ends. There are 11 residues in the CDR3. In germline, CDR1 is SNHLY, CDR2 FYNNEI. For the CDR3, the DNA is TGTGCCAGCAGTGAACGGGATGAGCAGTTCTTC. Translated: CASSERDEQFF.

This sequence joins TRBV6-1 and TRBJ2-5; D unclear. The CDR3 contains 12 residues. Germline CDR1 reads MNHNS; CDR2 reads SASEGT. Trimming took off 6 bases at V and 3 bases at J, with 8 bases between the two ends. The CDR3 coding sequence is TGTGCCAGCAGAGGTCCAGAAGAGACCCAGTACTTC. Translated, it gives CASRGPEETQYF.

The CDR3 DNA is TGTGCCAGCAGTCCGAGACTGGTTATCGTATCTGAGCAGTTCTTC. Its translation: CASSPRLVIVSEQFF. The chain uses TRBV2 and TRBJ2-1; D call uncertain. Trimming left V 5 bases short and J 9 bases short, with 20 bases between. CDR1 SNHLY and CDR2 FYNNEI come from the germline V gene. CDR3 length equals 15 residues.

The J gene is TRBJ1-1, the V gene TRBV7-2; no definite D call. The CDR3 extends over 15 amino acids. The germline V and J ends were trimmed by 1 base and 4 bases, with 13 bases remaining between them. Germline values: CDR1 SGHTA, CDR2 FQGNSA. The CDR3 reads CASSLGGPGSTEAFF. The CDR3, as DNA: TGTGCCAGCAGCTTAGGAGGGCCGGGGAGCACTGAAGCTTTCTTT.

The V gene is TRBV19, the J gene TRBJ2-2; D may be TRBD2 (5 bases). The V end lost 7 bases, the J end lost 4 bases, and 16 bases lay between the germline ends. The germline V gene has CDR1 LNHDA and CDR2 SQIVND (reference sequence). The CDR3 runs 15 residues. The CDR3 here is CASTHSGRGTGELFF. DNA of the CDR3: TGTGCCAGTACCCACTCGGGCCGGGGCACCGGGGAGCTGTTTTTT. Filled out from reference TRBV19 and TRBJ2-2, the complete variable domain reads DGGITQSPKYLFRKEGQNVTLSCEQNLNHDAMYWYRQDPGQGLRLIYYSQIVNDFQKGDIAEGYSVSREKKESFPLTVTSAQKNPTAFYLCASTHSGRGTGELFFGEGSRLTVL.

This sequence joins TRBV7-9 and TRBJ2-5; 9 positions agree with TRBD1. Trimming cost V 7 bases and J 3 bases; bases outside gene matches: 12. CDR1 is SEHNR, CDR2 FQNEAQ, per germline (reference sequence). The CDR3 length is 16 residues. The CDR3 reads CASNRVFGTGKETQYF. The CDR3 nucleotides read TGTGCCAGCAACAGGGTATTCGGGACAGGGAAAGAGACCCAGTACTTC.

V usage is TRBV5-1 and J usage is TRBJ1-3, with D perhaps matching TRBD1 (5 bases). The CDR3 spans 15 residues. CDR1 and CDR2 (germline): SGHRS, YFSETQ. Trimming took off 5 bases at V and 0 bases at J, with 12 bases between the two ends. CDR3 DNA: TGCGCCAGCAGGTTTGACAGCCCCTCTGGAAACACCATATATTTT. Amino acid sequence: CASRFDSPSGNTIYF.

The rearrangement uses TRBV7-9 and TRBJ1-2, with D possibly being TRBD1 (5 bases). Germline loops: CDR1 SEHNR, CDR2 FQNEAQ (reference sequence). The V gene lost 5 bases and the J gene lost 1 base, with 11 bases spanning the gap. This CDR3 is 14 amino acids long. The CDR3 reads CASSREGINYGYTF. The DNA of the CDR3 is TGTGCCAGCAGCCGGGAGGGGATTAACTATGGCTACACCTTC.

The gene calls are TRBV6-1 and TRBJ1-3; D is unresolved. Trimming pared 0 bases from V and 8 bases from J, leaving 8 bases between. This CDR3 spans 13 amino acids. The germline V gene has CDR1 MNHNS and CDR2 SASEGT. Written as DNA, the CDR3 is TGTGCCAGCAGTGAAGCGGGGTTACACACCATATATTTT. Its protein is CASSEAGLHTIYF.

V is TRBV21-1 and J is TRBJ1-4. TRBV21-1 is a pseudogene locus. This CDR3 has 13 residues. CDR3 DNA: TGTGCCAGCAGCAAAGGCGGGGGCGAAAAACTGTTTTTT. Amino acids: CASSKGGGEKLFF.

This chain joins TRBV29-1 and TRBJ2-1; 10 positions agree with TRBD1. Germline CDR1 reads SQVTM; CDR2 reads ANQGSEA. The CDR3 extends over 15 amino acids. With 7 bases clipped from V and 3 bases from J, the junction kept 9 bases outside the gene matches. The chain's CDR3 is CSAERRDRGYNEQFF. In DNA form, the CDR3 reads TGCAGCGCGGAAAGGCGGGACAGGGGCTACAATGAGCAGTTCTTC.